The clone carrying this T cell receptor beta chain has a count of ten or more. Amplification of TCR beta CDR3 regions used RNA as the template. The HTBI set primed first-round TCR CDR3 RT-PCR. TCRdb recomputed calls from the multiplex PCR reads with MiXCR, one row per CDR3 protein. The data hold fewer than 650,000 distinct CDR3 sequences, with approximately 15% observed a single time. The data belong to a study of T cells in Graves' hyperthyroidism and ophthalmopathy. Trimming took 6 bases from V and 9 from J; bases not matched to a gene: 9. Germline V gene data show CDR1 as MNHNS and CDR2 as SASEGT. The CDR3 sequence is 14 residues long.

This clonotype was sampled from a woman under 40 with Graves' hyperthyroidism that later progressed to Graves' ophthalmopathy. J is TRBJ2-1 and V is TRBV6-1, with 9 bases that match TRBD1. Sequenced input: blood. The CDR3 coding sequence is TGTGCCAGCAGGGAGGACAGGGGTTTCGGTGAGCAGTTCTTC. Residues: CASREDRGFGEQFF.